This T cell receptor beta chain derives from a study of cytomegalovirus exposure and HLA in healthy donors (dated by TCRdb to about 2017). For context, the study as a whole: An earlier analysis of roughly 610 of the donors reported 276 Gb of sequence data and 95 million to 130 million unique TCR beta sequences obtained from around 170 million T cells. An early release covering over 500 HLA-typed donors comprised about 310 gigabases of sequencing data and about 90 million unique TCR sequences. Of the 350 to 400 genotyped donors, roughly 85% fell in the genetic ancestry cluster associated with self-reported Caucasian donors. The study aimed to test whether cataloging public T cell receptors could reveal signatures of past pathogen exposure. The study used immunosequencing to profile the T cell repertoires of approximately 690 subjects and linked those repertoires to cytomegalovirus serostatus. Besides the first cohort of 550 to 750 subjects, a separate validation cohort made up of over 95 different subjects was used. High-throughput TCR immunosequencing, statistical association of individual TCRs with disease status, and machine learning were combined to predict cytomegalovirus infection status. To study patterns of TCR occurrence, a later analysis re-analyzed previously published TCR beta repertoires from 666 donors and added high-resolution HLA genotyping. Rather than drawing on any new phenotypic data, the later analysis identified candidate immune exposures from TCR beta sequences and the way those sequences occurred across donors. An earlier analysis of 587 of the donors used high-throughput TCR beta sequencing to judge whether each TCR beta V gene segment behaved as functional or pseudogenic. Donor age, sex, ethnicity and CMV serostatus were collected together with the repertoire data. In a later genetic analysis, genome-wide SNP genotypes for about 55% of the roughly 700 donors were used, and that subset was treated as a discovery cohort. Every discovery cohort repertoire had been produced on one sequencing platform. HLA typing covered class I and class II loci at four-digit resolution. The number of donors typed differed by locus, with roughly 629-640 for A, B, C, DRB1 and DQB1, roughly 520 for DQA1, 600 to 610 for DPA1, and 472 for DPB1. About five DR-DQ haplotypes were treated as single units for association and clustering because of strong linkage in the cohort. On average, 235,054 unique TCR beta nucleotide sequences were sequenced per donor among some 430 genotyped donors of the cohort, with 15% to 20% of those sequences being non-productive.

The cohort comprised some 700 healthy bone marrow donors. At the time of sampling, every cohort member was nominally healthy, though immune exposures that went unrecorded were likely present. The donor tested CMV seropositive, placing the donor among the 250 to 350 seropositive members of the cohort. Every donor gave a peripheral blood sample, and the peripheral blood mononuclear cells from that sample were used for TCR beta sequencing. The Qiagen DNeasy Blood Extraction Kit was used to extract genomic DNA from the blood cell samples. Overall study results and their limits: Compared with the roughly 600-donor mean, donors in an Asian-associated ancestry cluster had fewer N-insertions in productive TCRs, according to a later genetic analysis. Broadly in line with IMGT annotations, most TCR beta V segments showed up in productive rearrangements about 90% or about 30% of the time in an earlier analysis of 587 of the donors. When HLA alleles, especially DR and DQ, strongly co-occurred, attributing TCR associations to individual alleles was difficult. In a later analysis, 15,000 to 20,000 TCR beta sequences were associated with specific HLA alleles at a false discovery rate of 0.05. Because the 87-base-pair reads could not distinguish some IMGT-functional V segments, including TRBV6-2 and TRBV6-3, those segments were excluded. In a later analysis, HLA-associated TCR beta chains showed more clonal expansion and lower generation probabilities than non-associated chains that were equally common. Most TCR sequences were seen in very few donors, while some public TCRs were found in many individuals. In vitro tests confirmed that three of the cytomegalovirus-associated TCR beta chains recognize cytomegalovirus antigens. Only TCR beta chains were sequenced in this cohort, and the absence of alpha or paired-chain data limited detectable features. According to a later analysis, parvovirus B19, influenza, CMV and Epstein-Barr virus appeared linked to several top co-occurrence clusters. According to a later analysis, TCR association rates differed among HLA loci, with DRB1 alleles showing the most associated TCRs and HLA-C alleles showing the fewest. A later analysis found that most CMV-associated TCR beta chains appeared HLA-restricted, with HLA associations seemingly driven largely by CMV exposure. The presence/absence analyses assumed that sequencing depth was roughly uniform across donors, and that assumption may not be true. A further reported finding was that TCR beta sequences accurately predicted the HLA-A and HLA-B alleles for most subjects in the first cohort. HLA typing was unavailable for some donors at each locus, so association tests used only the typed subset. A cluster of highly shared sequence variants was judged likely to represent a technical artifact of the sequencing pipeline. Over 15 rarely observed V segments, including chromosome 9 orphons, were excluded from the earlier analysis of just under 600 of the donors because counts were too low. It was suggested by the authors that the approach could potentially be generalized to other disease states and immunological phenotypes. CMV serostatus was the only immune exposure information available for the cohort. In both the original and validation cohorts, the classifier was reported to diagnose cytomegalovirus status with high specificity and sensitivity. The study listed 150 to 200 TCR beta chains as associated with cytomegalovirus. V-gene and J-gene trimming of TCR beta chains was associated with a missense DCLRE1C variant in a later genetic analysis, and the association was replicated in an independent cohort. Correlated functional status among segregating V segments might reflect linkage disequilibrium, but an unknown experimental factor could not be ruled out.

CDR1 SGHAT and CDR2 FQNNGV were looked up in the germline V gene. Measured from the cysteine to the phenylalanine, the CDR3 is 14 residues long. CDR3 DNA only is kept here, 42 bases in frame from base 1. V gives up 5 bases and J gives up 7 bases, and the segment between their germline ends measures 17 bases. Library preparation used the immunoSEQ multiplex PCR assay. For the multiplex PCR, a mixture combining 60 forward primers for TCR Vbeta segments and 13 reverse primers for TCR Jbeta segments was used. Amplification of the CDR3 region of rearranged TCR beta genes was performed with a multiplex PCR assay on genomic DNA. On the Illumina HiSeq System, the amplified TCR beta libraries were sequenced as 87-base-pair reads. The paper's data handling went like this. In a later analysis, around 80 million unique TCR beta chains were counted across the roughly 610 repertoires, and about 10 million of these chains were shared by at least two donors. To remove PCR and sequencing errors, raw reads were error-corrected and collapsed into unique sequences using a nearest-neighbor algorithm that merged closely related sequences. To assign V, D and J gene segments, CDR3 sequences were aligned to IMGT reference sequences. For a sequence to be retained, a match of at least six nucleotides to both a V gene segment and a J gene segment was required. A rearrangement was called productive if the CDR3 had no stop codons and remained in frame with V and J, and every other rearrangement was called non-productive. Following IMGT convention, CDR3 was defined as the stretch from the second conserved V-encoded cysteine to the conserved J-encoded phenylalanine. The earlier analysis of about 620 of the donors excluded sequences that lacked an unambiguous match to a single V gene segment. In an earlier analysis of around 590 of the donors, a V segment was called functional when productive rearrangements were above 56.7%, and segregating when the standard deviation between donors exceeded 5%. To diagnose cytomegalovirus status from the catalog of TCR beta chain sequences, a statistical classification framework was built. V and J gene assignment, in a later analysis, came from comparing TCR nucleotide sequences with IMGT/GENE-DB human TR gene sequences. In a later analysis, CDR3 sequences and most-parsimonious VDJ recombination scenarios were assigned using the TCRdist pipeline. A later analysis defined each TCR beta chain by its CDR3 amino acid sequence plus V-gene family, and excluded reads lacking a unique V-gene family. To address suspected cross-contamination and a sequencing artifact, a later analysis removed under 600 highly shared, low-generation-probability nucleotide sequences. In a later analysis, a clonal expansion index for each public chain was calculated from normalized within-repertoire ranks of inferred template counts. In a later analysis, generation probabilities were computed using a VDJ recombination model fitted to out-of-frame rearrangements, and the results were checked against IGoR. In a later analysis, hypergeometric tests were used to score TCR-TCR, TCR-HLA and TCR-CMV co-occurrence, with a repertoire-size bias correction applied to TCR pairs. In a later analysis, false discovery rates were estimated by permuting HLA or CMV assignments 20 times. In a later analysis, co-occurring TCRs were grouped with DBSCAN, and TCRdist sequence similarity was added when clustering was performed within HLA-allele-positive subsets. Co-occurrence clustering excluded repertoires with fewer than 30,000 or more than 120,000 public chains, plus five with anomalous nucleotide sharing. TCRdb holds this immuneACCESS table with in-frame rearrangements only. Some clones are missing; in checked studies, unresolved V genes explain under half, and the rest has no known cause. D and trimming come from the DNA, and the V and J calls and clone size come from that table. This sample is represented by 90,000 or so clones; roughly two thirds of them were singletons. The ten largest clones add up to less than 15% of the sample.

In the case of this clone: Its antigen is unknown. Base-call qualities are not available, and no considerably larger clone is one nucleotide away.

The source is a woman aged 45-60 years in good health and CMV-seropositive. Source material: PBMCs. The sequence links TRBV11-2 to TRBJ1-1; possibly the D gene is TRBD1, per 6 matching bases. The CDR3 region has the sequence CASSLHRVRDEAFF. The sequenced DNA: TGTGCCAGCAGCCTTCACAGGGTAAGGGATGAAGCTTTCTTT.